This TCR beta chain stems from a study of OX40 agonist ivuxolimab in advanced cancers. TCRdb's copy holds only in-frame clones and misses some; the assay was immunoSEQ multiplex PCR. The data contain about 33,000 clones, 70% to 85% of them seen just once; the ten biggest clones take up about 22%. Germline CDR1 and CDR2: SGHTA and FQGNSA. CDR3 length: 14 amino acids. V gave up 0 bases and J gave up 4 bases, with 6 bases separating them. The sample consisted of CD4+ or CD8+ T cells sorted from blood, taken in a trial of the OX40 agonist ivuxolimab. The TCR originated in an adult with an advanced solid tumor such as melanoma, head and neck, liver or kidney cancer. V gene TRBV7-2 combines with J gene TRBJ1-4; D is perhaps TRBD1 (6 bases). CDR3 loop: CASSLAGGNEKLFF. The CDR3 nucleotides are TGTGCCAGCAGCTTAGCAGGGGGTAATGAAAAACTGTTTTTT. The full variable domain, in which reference TRBV7-2 and TRBJ1-4 provide the parts outside the CDR3, is GAGVSQSPSNKVTEKGKDVELRCDPISGHTALYWYRQSLGQGLEFLIYFQGNSAPDKSGLPSDRFSAERTGGSVSTLTIQRTQQEDSAVYLCASSLAGGNEKLFFGSGTQLSVL.